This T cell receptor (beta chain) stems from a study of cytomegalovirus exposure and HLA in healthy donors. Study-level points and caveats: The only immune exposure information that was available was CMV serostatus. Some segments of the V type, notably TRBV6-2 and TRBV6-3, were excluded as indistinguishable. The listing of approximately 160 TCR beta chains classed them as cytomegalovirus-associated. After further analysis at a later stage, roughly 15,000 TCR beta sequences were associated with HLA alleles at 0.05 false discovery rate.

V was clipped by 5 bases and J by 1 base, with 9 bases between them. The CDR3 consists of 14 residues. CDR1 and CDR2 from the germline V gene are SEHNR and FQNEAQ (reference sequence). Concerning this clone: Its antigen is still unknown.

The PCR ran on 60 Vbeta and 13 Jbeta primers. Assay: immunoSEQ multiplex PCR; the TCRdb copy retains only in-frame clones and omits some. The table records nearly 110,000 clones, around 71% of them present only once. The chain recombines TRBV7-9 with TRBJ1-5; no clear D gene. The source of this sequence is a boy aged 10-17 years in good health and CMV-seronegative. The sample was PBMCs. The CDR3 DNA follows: TGTGCCAGCAGCCGGGATATAAGCAATCAGCCCCAGCATTTT. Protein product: CASSRDISNQPQHF.